The T cell receptor beta chain under discussion was sequenced for a study of blood T cells in healthy people across ages. Details on this clonotype: Its antigen is unidentified.

In germline, CDR1 is SGDLS, CDR2 YYNGEE. The CDR3 consists of 16 residues. V dropped 0 bases and J dropped 2 bases, with 11 bases sitting between them. The second PCR ran about 6 to 12 cycles with a sample-barcoded 5' primer and J-beta primers. TCRdb used MiXCR to reprocess the 5' RACE reads, holding one entry per CDR3 protein. The top ten clones hold 6.5% to 10% of a sample with around 1,500,000 distinct CDR3 sequences, around 42% of them seen once. Ten milliliters of peripheral blood were drawn from each donor into EDTA-treated tubes. Study-wide points: Long-lived donors exceeded aged donors in naive CD4+ cells and diversity. Observed TCR beta diversity per million T cells went down as age went up. This fall followed a roughly linear course with age.

The sequencing input was blood. The clonotype originates from a woman aged 18-29 years in good health. V is TRBV9 and J is TRBJ2-2; tentatively, D is TRBD1 or TRBD2 (5 bases each). The CDR3 is CASSVGDGGNTGELFF. In nucleotides, the CDR3 is TGTGCCAGCAGCGTAGGTGATGGGGGAAACACCGGGGAGCTGTTTTTT.